This T cell receptor beta chain was observed in a study of graft-versus-host responses after intestinal transplantation. Study-level background: Once they had received anti-thymocyte globulin induction, all recipients took tacrolimus and steroids for approximately 3 years.

Study-level findings and limits: GvH clones were found in recipient marrow; some appeared first in ileum or blood.

Concerning this clone: The antigen is unknown.

Germline loops: CDR1 MGHRA, CDR2 YSYEKL. V was clipped by 4 bases and J by 0 bases, with 7 bases between them. The CDR3 loop spans 13 amino acids. TCRdb's copy holds only in-frame clones and misses some; the assay was immunoSEQ multiplex PCR. There are around 31,000 clones in the sample; roughly 80% occur only once, and 15% to 20% lies in the top ten. The origin of this receptor is a human donor who received an intestinal transplant. This specimen consisted of unstimulated CD8+ T cells sorted from spleen or lymph node cells, obtained before intestinal transplant. This chain connects TRBV4-1 to TRBJ2-7; no reliable D call. The CDR3 DNA reads TGCGCCAGCAGCCGTGTCAGCTCCTACGAGCAGTACTTC. Translating it yields CASSRVSSYEQYF.